The present T cell receptor (beta chain) was sequenced within a study of neurological immune-mediated disorders. The cDNA was produced through 5'RACE with 10-nucleotide random UMIs. One entry per CDR3 protein, called by TCRdb with MiXCR from the 5' RACE reads. Of 40,000 or so distinct CDR3 sequences listed, roughly 13% are singletons. This clonotype was seen repeatedly, ten times or more. Antigen: not known. Trimming took 3 bases from V and 4 from J, leaving 9 bases between them. CDR3 length: 13 amino acids. The study, taken as a whole, reports: There were no CDR3 amino acid sequences shared by expanded clones across subjects, a result suggesting private repertoires in all groups.

The time point: longitudinal time-point 3. As healthy controls, volunteers from a blood bank in Maryland, USA, were used. The starting material, 2 million PBMCs stored at -80 C, gave rise to the unsorted libraries. The specimen was PBMCs. This sequence was found in a young man in good health. The chain combines TRBV12-3 or TRBV12-4 with TRBJ2-5; perhaps TRBD2 as D (5 bases). CDR3 DNA sequence: TGTGCCAGCAGTTTTACGGGAACAGAGACCCAGTACTTC. It codes for CASSFTGTETQYF.